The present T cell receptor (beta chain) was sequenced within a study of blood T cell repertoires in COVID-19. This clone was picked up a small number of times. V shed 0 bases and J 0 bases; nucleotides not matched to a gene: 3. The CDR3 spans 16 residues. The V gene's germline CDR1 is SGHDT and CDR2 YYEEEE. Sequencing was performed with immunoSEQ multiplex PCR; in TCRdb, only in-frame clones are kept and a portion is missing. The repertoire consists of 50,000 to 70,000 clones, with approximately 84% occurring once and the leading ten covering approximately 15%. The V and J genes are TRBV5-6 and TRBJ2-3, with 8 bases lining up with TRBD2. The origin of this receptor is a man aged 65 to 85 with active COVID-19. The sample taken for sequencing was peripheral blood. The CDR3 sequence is CASSLVSGSSTDTQYF. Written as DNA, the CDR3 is TGTGCCAGCAGCTTGGTGAGCGGGAGTAGCACAGATACGCAGTATTTT.